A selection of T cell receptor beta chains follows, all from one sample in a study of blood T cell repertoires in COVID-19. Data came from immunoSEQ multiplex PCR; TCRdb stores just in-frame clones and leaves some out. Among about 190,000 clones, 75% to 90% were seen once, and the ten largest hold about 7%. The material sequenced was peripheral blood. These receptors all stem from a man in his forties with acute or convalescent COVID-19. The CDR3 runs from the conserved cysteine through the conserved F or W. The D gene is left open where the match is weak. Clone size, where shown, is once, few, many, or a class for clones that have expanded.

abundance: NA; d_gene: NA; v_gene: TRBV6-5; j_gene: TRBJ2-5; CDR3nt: TGTGCCAGCAGTTACGTCGCGTCCGGGTCGACCCAGTACTTC; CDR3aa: CASSYVASGSTQYF
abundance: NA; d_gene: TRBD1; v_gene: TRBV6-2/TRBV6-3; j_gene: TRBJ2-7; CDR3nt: TGTGCCAGCAGCTTCTCCGGGACAGGGGACGAGCAGTACTTC; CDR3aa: CASSFSGTGDEQYF
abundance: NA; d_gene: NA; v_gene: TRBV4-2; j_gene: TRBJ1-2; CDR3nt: TGTGCCAGCAGCCAAGTGACACAGGGCGACTATGGCTACACCTTC; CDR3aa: CASSQVTQGDYGYTF
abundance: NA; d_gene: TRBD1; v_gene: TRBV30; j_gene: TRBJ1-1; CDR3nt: TGTGCCGCGAGTGGAGGACAGGGGAATTCTGAAGCTTTCTTT; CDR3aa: CAASGGQGNSEAFF
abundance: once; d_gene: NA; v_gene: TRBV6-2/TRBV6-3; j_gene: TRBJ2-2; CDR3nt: TGTGCCAGCAGCTTACTTGGGCAGACCACCGGGGAGCTGTTTTTT; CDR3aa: CASSLLGQTTGELFF
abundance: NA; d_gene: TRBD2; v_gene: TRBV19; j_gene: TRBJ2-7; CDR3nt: TGTGCCAGTAGTATGCTGGCTAGCGGGGGTAGGACCTACGAGCAGTACTTC; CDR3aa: CASSMLASGGRTYEQYF
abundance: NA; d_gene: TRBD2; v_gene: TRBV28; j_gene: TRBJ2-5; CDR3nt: TGTGCCAGCAGCCTCACCCTAGCGGGCGCTGGGGAGACCCAGTACTTC; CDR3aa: CASSLTLAGAGETQYF
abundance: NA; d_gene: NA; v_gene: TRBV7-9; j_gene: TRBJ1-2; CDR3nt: TGTGCCAGCAGCCCGGAGTATAACTATGGCTACACCTTC; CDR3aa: CASSPEYNYGYTF
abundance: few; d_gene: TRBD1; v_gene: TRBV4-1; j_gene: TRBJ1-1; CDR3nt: TGCGCCAGCAGCGCACAGGGGCCTCAAACCAACACTGAAGCTTTCTTT; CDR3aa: CASSAQGPQTNTEAFF
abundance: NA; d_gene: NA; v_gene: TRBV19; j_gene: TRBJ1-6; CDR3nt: TGTGCCAGTACCATCGGGGGGGCCGCACGGTCACCCCTCCACTTT; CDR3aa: CASTIGGAARSPLHF
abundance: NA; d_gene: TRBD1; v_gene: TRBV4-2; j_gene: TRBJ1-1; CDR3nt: TGTGCCAGCAGCCAAGACCGGACAGGGACGGACACTGAAGCTTTCTTT; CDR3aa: CASSQDRTGTDTEAFF
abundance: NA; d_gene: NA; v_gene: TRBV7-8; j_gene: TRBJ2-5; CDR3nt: TGTGCCAGCAGCTTCGGAGGGGCCAAAGAGACCCAGTACTTC; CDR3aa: CASSFGGAKETQYF
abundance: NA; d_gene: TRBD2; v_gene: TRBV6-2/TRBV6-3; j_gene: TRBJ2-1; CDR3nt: TGTGCCAGCAGTTATTGGGGGGGGGACCATGAGCAGTTCTTC; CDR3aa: CASSYWGGDHEQFF
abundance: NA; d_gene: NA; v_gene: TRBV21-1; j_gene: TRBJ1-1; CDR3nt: TGTGCCAGCAGTGGAGGGGCAGGGATCAATGAAGCTTTCTTT; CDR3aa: CASSGGAGINEAFF
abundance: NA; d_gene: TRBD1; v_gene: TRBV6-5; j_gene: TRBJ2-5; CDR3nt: TGTGCCAGCAGTTCCCCGACAGGGTCCGATGAGGAGACCCAGTACTTC; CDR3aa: CASSSPTGSDEETQYF
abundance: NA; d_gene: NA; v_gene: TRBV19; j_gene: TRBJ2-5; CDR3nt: TGTGCCAGTAGGGCCCAGGACAGTGGCTGGACCCAGTACTTC; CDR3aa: CASRAQDSGWTQYF
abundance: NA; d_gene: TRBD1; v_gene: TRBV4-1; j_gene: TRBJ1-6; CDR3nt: TGCGCCAGCAGCCGGGAAGGACAGGGGGGACTCACTATGGGGAATTCACCCCTCCACTTT; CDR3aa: CASSREGQGGLTMGNSPLHF
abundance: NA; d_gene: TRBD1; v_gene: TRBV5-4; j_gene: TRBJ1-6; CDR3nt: TGTGCCAGCAGCTTGGGGCAGGGGGCTTCCTATAATTCACCCCTCCACTTT; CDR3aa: CASSLGQGASYNSPLHF
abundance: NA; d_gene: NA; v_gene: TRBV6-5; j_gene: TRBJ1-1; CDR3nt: TGTGCCAGCAGTTCCCAGGGTTGGACTGAAGCTTTCTTT; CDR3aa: CASSSQGWTEAFF
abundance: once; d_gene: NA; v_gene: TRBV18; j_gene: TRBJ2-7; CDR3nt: TGTGCCAGCTCCCCGGGTGGAAGCTCCTACGAGCAGTACTTC; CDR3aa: CASSPGGSSYEQYF
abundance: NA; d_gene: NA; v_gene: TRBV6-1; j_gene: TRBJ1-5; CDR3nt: TGTGCCAGCAGCTCAGGGTCTGTGGGGCAGCCCCAGCATTTT; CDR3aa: CASSSGSVGQPQHF
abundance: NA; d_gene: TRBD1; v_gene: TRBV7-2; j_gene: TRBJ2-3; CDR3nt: TGTGCCAGCAGCTCAGGAGGTTCAGGGGGCATGGATACGCAGTATTTT; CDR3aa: CASSSGGSGGMDTQYF
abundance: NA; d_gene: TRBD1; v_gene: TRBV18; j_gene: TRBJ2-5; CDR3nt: TGTGCCAGCTCACCAAGGACAGGCGAAGAGACCCAGTACTTC; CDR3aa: CASSPRTGEETQYF
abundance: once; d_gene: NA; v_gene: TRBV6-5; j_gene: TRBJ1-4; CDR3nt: TGTGCCAGCAGTATTATGACAGGAGAGAATGAAAAACTGTTTTTT; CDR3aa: CASSIMTGENEKLFF
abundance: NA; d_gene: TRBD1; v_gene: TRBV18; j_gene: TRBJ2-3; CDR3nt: TGTGCCAGCCTACCAATGGACAGGTGGAGAGATACGCAGTATTTT; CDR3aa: CASLPMDRWRDTQYF
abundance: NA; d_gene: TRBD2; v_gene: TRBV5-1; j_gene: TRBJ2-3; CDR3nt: TGCGCCAGCAGCTTGGCACTAGCGGGGGCAGCTCGCACAGATACGCAGTATTTT; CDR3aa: CASSLALAGAARTDTQYF
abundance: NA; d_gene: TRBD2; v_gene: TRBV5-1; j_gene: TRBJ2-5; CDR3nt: TGCGCCAGCAGCTTGACTAGCGGGGGGATCTCAGAGACCCAGTACTTC; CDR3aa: CASSLTSGGISETQYF
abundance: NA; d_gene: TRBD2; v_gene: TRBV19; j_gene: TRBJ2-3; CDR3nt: TGTGCCAGTAGTGGCGGGGGGCTCTCAGATACGCAGTATTTT; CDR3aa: CASSGGGLSDTQYF
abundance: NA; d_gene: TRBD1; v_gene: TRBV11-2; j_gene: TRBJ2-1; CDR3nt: TGTGCCAGCAGCTTCGACAGGGATTCCTACAATGAGCAGTTCTTC; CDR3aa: CASSFDRDSYNEQFF
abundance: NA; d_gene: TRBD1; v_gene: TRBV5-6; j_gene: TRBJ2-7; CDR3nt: TGTGCCAGCAGCGAACAGGGGGTGTACTACGAGCAGTACTTC; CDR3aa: CASSEQGVYYEQYF
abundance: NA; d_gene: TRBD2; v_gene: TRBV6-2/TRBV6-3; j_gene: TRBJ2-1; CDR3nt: TGTGCCAGCAGTTACTCGACCCTGACTAGCGGCATCCTAAACAATGAGCAGTTCTTC; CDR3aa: CASSYSTLTSGILNNEQFF
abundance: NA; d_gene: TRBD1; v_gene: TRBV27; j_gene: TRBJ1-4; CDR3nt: TGTGCCAGCAGGAGACAGGGTTCGACTAATGAAAAACTGTTTTTT; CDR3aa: CASRRQGSTNEKLFF
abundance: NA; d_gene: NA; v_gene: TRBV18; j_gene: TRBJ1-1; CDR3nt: TGTGCCAGCTCACCAGGAGGGACGAACACTGAAGCTTTCTTT; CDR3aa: CASSPGGTNTEAFF
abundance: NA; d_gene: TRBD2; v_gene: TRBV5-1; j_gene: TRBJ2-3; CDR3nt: TGCGCCAGCAGCTTGCCACTAGCGGGGGGAATTGATACGCAGTATTTT; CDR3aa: CASSLPLAGGIDTQYF
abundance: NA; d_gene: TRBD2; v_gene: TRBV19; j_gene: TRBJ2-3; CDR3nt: TGTGCCAGTAGTCGACTAGCGGGGGTCACAGATACGCAGTATTTT; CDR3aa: CASSRLAGVTDTQYF
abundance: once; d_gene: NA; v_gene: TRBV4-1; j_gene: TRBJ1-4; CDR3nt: TGCGCCAGCAGCGAACTGGGAGGAACTAATGAAAAACTGTTTTTT; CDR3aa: CASSELGGTNEKLFF